This entry concerns a single T cell receptor beta chain. The data stem from a study of T cell changes during pregnancy in multiple sclerosis. In germline, CDR1 is MDHEN, CDR2 SYDVKM. The CDR3 is 11 residues long. This table comes from immunoSEQ multiplex PCR, and its TCRdb copy is limited to in-frame clones, with some not included. The repertoire holds under 90,000 clones, just under 95% seen once, with roughly 3.7% in the top ten. Here the sequenced sample was peripheral blood, taken after pregnancy. The receptor was derived from a female donor in good health, enrolled as a control in a pregnancy study. The chain couples TRBV28 to TRBJ2-1; 10 bases align to TRBD2. DNA of the CDR3: TGTGCAGCGGGGGGGAACAATGAGCAGTTCTTC. It yields the protein CAAGGNNEQFF.